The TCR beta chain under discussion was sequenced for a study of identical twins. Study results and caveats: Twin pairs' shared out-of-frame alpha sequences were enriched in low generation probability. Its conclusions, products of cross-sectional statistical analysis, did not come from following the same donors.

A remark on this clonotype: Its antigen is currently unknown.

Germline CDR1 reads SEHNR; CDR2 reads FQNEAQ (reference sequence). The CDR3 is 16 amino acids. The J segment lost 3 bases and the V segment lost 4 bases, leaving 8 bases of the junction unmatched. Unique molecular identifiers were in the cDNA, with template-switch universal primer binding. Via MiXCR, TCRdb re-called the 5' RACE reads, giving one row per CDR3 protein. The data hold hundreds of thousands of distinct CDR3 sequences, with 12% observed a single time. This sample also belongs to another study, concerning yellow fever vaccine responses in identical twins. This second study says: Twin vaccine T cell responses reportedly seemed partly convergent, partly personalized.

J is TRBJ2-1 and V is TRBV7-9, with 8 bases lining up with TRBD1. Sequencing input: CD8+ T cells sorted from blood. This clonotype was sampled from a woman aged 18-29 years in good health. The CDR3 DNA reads TGTGCCAGCAGCTCCCCCCGGGACAGGATCTACAATGAGCAGTTCTTC. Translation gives CASSSPRDRIYNEQFF.